These T cell receptor beta chains were read from a single sample in a study of cytomegalovirus exposure and HLA in healthy donors. Clones were read by immunoSEQ multiplex PCR, and TCRdb kept only the in-frame ones, dropping some. The sample table sets out tens of thousands of clones. Material: PBMCs. Receptors originate from a man between 18 and 29 years old in good health and CMV-seropositive. The CDR3 runs from the conserved cysteine through the conserved F or W. D genes are given only for firm matches.

D gene: TRBD1; J gene: TRBJ2-5; V gene: TRBV11-2; CDR3 DNA: TGTGCCAGCAGCAAGACTACCGGGACAGCAGAGAAAGAGACCCAGTACTTC; CDR3 protein: CASSKTTGTAEKETQYF
D gene: NA; J gene: TRBJ1-1; V gene: TRBV2; CDR3 DNA: TGTGCCAGCAGTGCCGGCAGGGGATCCAACACTGAAGCTTTCTTT; CDR3 protein: CASSAGRGSNTEAFF
D gene: NA; J gene: TRBJ1-4; V gene: TRBV18; CDR3 DNA: TGTGCCAGCTCACCACAGAATGCAGGCGCCGATGAAAAACTGTTTTTT; CDR3 protein: CASSPQNAGADEKLFF
D gene: NA; J gene: TRBJ2-3; V gene: TRBV20-1; CDR3 DNA: TGCAGTGCTAGTCAGGGAGATACGCAGTATTTT; CDR3 protein: CSASQGDTQYF
D gene: NA; J gene: TRBJ1-4; V gene: TRBV28; CDR3 DNA: TGTGCCAGCAAAGAGGGTGGTAATGAAAAACTGTTTTTT; CDR3 protein: CASKEGGNEKLFF
D gene: NA; J gene: TRBJ1-2; V gene: TRBV13; CDR3 DNA: TGTGCCAGCAGCTCAGGGGAGAGCTATGGCTACACCTTC; CDR3 protein: CASSSGESYGYTF
D gene: TRBD1; J gene: TRBJ1-2; V gene: TRBV28; CDR3 DNA: TGTGCCAGCAGTCCCCCATCGACAGGGGGCATTAACTATGGCTACACCTTC; CDR3 protein: CASSPPSTGGINYGYTF
D gene: NA; J gene: TRBJ2-1; V gene: TRBV5-1; CDR3 DNA: TGCGCCAGCAGCTTCGCAGCGACTACCTACAATGAGCAGTTCTTC; CDR3 protein: CASSFAATTYNEQFF
D gene: NA; J gene: TRBJ1-2; V gene: TRBV28; CDR3 DNA: TGTGCCAGCAGTTTATTCCCAGGGAACTATGGCTACACCTTC; CDR3 protein: CASSLFPGNYGYTF
D gene: TRBD1; J gene: TRBJ1-2; V gene: TRBV6-1; CDR3 DNA: TGTGCCAGCAGTCCGAGGGACAGGGCCTATGGCTACACCTTC; CDR3 protein: CASSPRDRAYGYTF
D gene: TRBD1; J gene: TRBJ2-1; V gene: TRBV5-1; CDR3 DNA: TGCGCCAGCAGCTTGTCGCAGGGGGCTGGCAATGAGCAGTTCTTC; CDR3 protein: CASSLSQGAGNEQFF
D gene: TRBD2; J gene: TRBJ2-3; V gene: TRBV2; CDR3 DNA: TGTGCCAGCACTAGCGGGACACCCGATACGCAGTATTTT; CDR3 protein: CASTSGTPDTQYF
D gene: NA; J gene: TRBJ2-1; V gene: TRBV7-6; CDR3 DNA: TGTGCCAGCAGCTTAGCCGCGCAGGGGAATGAGCAGTTCTTC; CDR3 protein: CASSLAAQGNEQFF
D gene: TRBD1; J gene: TRBJ1-2; V gene: TRBV5-5; CDR3 DNA: TGTGCCAGCAGGGGACAGGGGGCCCTACTTGGCTACACCTTC; CDR3 protein: CASRGQGALLGYTF
D gene: NA; J gene: TRBJ1-1; V gene: TRBV13; CDR3 DNA: TGTGCCAGCAGCTCCGCTTACAGGGCTGACACTGAAGCTTTCTTT; CDR3 protein: CASSSAYRADTEAFF
D gene: NA; J gene: TRBJ2-5; V gene: TRBV2; CDR3 DNA: TGTGCCAGCAGACGACAGGTCCAAGAGACCCAGTACTTC; CDR3 protein: CASRRQVQETQYF
D gene: TRBD1; J gene: TRBJ1-4; V gene: TRBV5-1; CDR3 DNA: TGCGCCAGCAGCTTTATGGACAGGGGGCGCGGAGCTAATGAAAAACTGTTTTTT; CDR3 protein: CASSFMDRGRGANEKLFF
D gene: NA; J gene: TRBJ2-7; V gene: TRBV5-1; CDR3 DNA: TGCGCCAGCAGCATCACTCAGGGGTTCTACGAGCAGTACTTC; CDR3 protein: CASSITQGFYEQYF
D gene: NA; J gene: TRBJ1-1; V gene: TRBV2; CDR3 DNA: TGTGCCAGCAGGCTGACAGGTAACACTGAAGCTTTCTTT; CDR3 protein: CASRLTGNTEAFF
D gene: TRBD1; J gene: TRBJ2-5; V gene: TRBV28; CDR3 DNA: TGTGCCAGCGGACAGGAGGTTGAAGAGACCCAGTACTTC; CDR3 protein: CASGQEVEETQYF
D gene: NA; J gene: TRBJ2-3; V gene: TRBV5-6; CDR3 DNA: TGTGCCAGCGGGTGGACTAGCACAGATACGCAGTATTTT; CDR3 protein: CASGWTSTDTQYF
D gene: TRBD1; J gene: TRBJ1-4; V gene: TRBV28; CDR3 DNA: TGTGCCAGCAGTTCCCCTGGGACAGGGGCTCGAGAAAAACTGTTTTTT; CDR3 protein: CASSSPGTGAREKLFF
D gene: TRBD1; J gene: TRBJ2-1; V gene: TRBV14; CDR3 DNA: TGTGCCAGCAGCCCGACAGGGATTGAGCAGTTCTTC; CDR3 protein: CASSPTGIEQFF
D gene: TRBD1; J gene: TRBJ1-5; V gene: TRBV27; CDR3 DNA: TGTGCCAGCAGTCCATTCGTTCAGGGGGTGAGCAATCAGCCCCAGCATTTT; CDR3 protein: CASSPFVQGVSNQPQHF
D gene: NA; J gene: TRBJ1-6; V gene: TRBV4-1; CDR3 DNA: TGCGCCAGCAGCCAAGGGCAGGGCAATCCACCCCTCCACTTT; CDR3 protein: CASSQGQGNPPLHF
D gene: NA; J gene: TRBJ1-1; V gene: TRBV6-1; CDR3 DNA: TGTGCCAGCAGTGAATATAGGAACACTGAAGCTTTCTTT; CDR3 protein: CASSEYRNTEAFF
D gene: TRBD2; J gene: TRBJ2-1; V gene: TRBV7-2; CDR3 DNA: TGTGCCAGCAGCTTAGTTAGCGGGAGAGGGCGGAATGAGCAGTTCTTC; CDR3 protein: CASSLVSGRGRNEQFF
D gene: TRBD2; J gene: TRBJ2-1; V gene: TRBV4-1; CDR3 DNA: TGCGCCAGTTATCCGGGACCTGGGAGGGGAGGTGAGCAGTTCTTC; CDR3 protein: CASYPGPGRGGEQFF
D gene: NA; J gene: TRBJ1-1; V gene: TRBV19; CDR3 DNA: TGTGCCAGTAGGGAAGGGGATGACGAAGCTTTCTTT; CDR3 protein: CASREGDDEAFF
D gene: NA; J gene: TRBJ2-5; V gene: TRBV6-5; CDR3 DNA: TGTGCCAGCAGCCTACAGGGGGGGCAGGAGACCCAGTACTTC; CDR3 protein: CASSLQGGQETQYF
D gene: NA; J gene: TRBJ2-5; V gene: TRBV28; CDR3 DNA: TGTGCCAGCAGCCGCCTACAGGGAACAGGGGAGACCCAGTACTTC; CDR3 protein: CASSRLQGTGETQYF
D gene: TRBD1; J gene: TRBJ1-1; V gene: TRBV5-1; CDR3 DNA: TGCGCCAGCAGCTTGTGGACAGGGGAAACTGAAGCTTTCTTT; CDR3 protein: CASSLWTGETEAFF
D gene: NA; J gene: TRBJ1-1; V gene: TRBV9; CDR3 DNA: TGTGCCAGCAGCGTAGGAAAATTAGGGGCGGGAGCGAACACTGAAGCTTTCTTT; CDR3 protein: CASSVGKLGAGANTEAFF